This T cell receptor (beta chain) stems from a study of shared T cell receptors in the human thymus. Per the germline V gene, CDR1 is SGHNT and CDR2 is YYREEE (reference sequence). Between the trimmed V and J ends, which lost 4 bases and 6 bases, there was a span of 14 bases. This CDR3 has 14 residues. The assay was immunoSEQ multiplex PCR, and TCRdb's table has in-frame clones only and misses some. The table includes more than 550,000 clones, 80% to 90% detected once. This sample also appeared in a second study, on human thymus T cells. This second study notes: Corrective heart surgery yielded resections, and these provided the thymus tissue. Apparent bias marked the V and J gene usage of thymic and blood repertoires. Among unrelated individuals, related research reported thymic repertoires that overlapped highly.

The TCR comes from a girl younger than two with a congenital heart defect. V usage is TRBV5-4 and J usage is TRBJ2-1; no clear D gene. The specimen was thymocytes. The CDR3 region is CASSPSEVPNEQFF. For the CDR3, the DNA is TGTGCCAGCAGCCCATCTGAGGTCCCCAATGAGCAGTTCTTC.